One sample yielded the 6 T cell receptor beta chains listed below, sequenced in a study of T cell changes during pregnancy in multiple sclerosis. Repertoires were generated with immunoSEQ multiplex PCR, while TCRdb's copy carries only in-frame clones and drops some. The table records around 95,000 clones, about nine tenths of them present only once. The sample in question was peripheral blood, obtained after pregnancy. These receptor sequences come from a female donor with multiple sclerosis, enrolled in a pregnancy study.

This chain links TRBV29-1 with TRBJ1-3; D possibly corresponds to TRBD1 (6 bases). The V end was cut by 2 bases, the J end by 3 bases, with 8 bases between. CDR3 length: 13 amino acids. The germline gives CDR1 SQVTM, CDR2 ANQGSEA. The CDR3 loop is CSVETGLGNTIYF. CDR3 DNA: TGCAGCGTTGAAACAGGGCTTGGAAACACCATATATTTT. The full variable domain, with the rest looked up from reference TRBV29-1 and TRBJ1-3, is SAVISQKPSRDICQRGTSLTIQCQVDSQVTMMFWYRQQPGQSLTLIATANQGSEATYESGFVIDKFPISRPNLTFSTLTVSNMSPEDSSIYLCSVETGLGNTIYFGEGSWLTVV.

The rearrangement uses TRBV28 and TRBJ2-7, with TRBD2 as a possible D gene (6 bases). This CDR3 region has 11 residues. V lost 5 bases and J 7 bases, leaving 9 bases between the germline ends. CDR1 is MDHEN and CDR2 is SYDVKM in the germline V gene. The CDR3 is CASSIGGEQYF. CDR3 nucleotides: TGTGCCAGCAGTATAGGAGGGGAGCAGTACTTC.

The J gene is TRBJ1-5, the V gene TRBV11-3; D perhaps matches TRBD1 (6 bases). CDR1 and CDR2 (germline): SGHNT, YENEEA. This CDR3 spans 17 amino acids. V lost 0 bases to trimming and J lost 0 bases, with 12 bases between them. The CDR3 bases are TGTGCCAGCAGCTTAGAACACCGGGACATTAGCAATCAGCCCCAGCATTTT. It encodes CASSLEHRDISNQPQHF.

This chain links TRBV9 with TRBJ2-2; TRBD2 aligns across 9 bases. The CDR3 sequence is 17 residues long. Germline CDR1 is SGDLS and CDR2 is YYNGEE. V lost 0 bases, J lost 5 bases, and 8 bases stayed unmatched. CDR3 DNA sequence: TGTGCCAGCAGCGTAGGCCCAGCGGGAGGATCTACCGGGGAGCTGTTTTTT. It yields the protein CASSVGPAGGSTGELFF.

CDR3 loop: CASSLPVGNSPLHF. The CDR3 region has the DNA TGTGCCAGCAGTTTACCGGTCGGTAATTCACCCCTCCACTTT. The V gene is TRBV27, the J gene TRBJ1-6; D remains unclear. This CDR3 region has 14 residues. V was clipped by 2 bases and J by 6 bases, with 8 bases between them. In germline, CDR1 is MNHEY, CDR2 SMNVEV (reference sequence).

The CDR3 loop reads CASSLDGADEQFF. As DNA, the CDR3 is TGCGCCAGCAGCTTGGATGGGGCAGACGAGCAGTTCTTC. The chain has TRBV5-1 and TRBJ2-1, with D possibly being TRBD1 (5 bases). Germline V lookup: CDR1 SGHRS, CDR2 YFSETQ. The CDR3 covers 13 residues. Trimming shortened V by 0 bases and J by 10 bases, and 11 bases separated the two germline ends. The whole variable domain, filled in from reference TRBV5-1 and TRBJ2-1, reads KAGVTQTPRYLIKTRGQQVTLSCSPISGHRSVSWYQQTPGQGLQFLFEYFSETQRNKGNFPGRFSGRQFSNSRSEMNVSTLELGDSALYLCASSLDGADEQFFGPGTRLTVL.